This T cell receptor (beta chain) is from a study of cytomegalovirus exposure and HLA in healthy donors. Whole-study results and caveats: Later analysis showed most CMV-associated TCR beta chains appearing HLA-restricted.

The PCR employed 60 Vbeta primers together with 13 Jbeta primers. Clones were sequenced by immunoSEQ multiplex PCR, and TCRdb holds only the in-frame ones, with some missing. The table has some 98,000 clones, around 68% seen once; the top ten hold 2% to 3%. The CDR3 has 13 amino acids. Germline-derived CDR1 and CDR2 are MNHEY and SVGAGI. This clone has just one count. Its antigen is not known. This chain links TRBV6-5 with TRBJ2-5; 10 positions match TRBD2. Near its end, the DNA agrees better with TRBJ2-7, so the J call may be wrong. The clonotype originates from a man aged 50-59 years in good health and CMV-seronegative. Sequenced input: PBMCs. CDR3 in amino acids: CASRSGGAYEQYF. The CDR3 nucleotides are TGTGCCAGCAGAAGCGGGGGGGCCTACGAGCAGTACTTC.